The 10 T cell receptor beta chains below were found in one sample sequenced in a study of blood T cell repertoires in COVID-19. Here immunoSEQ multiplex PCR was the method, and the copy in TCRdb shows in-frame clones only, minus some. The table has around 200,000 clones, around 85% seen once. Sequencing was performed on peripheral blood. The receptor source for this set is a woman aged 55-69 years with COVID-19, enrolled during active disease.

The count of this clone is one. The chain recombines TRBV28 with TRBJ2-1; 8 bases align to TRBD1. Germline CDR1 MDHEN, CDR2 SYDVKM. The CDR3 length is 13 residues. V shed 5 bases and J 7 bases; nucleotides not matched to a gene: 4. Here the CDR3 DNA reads TGTGCCAGCAGTCCGGGACAGGCTAATGAGCAGTTCTTC. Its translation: CASSPGQANEQFF.

The CDR3, as DNA: TGTGCCAGCAGCTTAGCAATTACTCTGGACGAGCAGTACTTC. Residues: CASSLAITLDEQYF. This sequence joins TRBV7-9 and TRBJ2-7; D not resolved. This CDR3 contains 14 residues. CDR1 is SEHNR, CDR2 FQNEAQ, per germline (reference sequence). Trimming took off 0 bases at V and 5 bases at J, with 11 bases between the two ends.

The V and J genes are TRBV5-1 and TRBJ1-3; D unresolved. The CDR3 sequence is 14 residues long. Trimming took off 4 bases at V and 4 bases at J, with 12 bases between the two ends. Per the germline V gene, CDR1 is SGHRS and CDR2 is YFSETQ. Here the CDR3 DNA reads TGCGCCAGCAGCATGACTCCGACCGGAAACACCATATATTTT. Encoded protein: CASSMTPTGNTIYF.

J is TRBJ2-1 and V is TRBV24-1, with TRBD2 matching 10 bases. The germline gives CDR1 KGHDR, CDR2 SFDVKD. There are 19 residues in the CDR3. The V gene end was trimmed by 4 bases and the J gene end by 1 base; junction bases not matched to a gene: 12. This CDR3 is CATSEPSAGGVGSYNEQFF. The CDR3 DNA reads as TGTGCCACCAGTGAACCCTCAGCGGGAGGGGTTGGGTCCTACAATGAGCAGTTCTTC.

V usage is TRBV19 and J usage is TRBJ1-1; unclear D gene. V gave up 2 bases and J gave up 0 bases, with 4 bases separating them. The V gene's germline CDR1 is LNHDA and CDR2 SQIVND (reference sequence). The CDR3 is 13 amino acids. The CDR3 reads CASSITLNTEAFF. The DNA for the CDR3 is TGTGCCAGTAGTATAACACTGAACACTGAAGCTTTCTTT.

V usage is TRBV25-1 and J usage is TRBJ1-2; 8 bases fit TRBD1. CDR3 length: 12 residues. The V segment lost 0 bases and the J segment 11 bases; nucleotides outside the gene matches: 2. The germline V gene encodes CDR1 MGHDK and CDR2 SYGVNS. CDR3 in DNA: TGTGCCAGCAGTGAATATGACAGGGGATACACCTTC. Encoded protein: CASSEYDRGYTF.

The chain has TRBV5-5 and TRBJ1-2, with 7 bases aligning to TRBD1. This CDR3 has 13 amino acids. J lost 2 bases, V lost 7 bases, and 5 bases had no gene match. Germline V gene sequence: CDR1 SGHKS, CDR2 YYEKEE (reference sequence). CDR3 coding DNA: TGTGCCAGCGGGACAGAGTCGAACTATGGCTACACCTTC. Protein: CASGTESNYGYTF.

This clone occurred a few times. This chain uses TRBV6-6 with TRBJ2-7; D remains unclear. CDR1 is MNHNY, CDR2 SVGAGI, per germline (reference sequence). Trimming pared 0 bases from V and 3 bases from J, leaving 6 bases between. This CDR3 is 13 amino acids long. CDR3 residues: CASSYSVSYEQYF. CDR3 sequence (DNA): TGTGCCAGCAGTTACTCGGTCAGCTACGAGCAGTACTTC.

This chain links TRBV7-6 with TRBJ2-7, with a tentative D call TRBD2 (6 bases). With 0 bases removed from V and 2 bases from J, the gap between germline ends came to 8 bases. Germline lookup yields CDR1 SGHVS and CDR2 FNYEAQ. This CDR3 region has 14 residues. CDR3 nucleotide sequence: TGTGCCAGCAGCTTAGCTCCGGGAGCCTACGAGCAGTACTTC. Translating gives CASSLAPGAYEQYF.

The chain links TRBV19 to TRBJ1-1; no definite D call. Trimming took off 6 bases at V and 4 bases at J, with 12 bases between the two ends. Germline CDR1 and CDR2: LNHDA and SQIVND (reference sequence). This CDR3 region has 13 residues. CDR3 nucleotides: TGTGCCAGTAGGGCCTGGAGGGTCACTGAAGCTTTCTTT. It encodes CASRAWRVTEAFF. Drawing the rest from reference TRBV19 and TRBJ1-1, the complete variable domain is DGGITQSPKYLFRKEGQNVTLSCEQNLNHDAMYWYRQDPGQGLRLIYYSQIVNDFQKGDIAEGYSVSREKKESFPLTVTSAQKNPTAFYLCASRAWRVTEAFFGQGTRLTVV.